Listed here are 19 T cell receptor beta chains from one sample, sequenced in a study of molecular identifiers for immune sequencing clone quantification (dated by TCRdb to 2016 to 2019). The library came from PCR. The sample was run on an Illumina HiSeq 4000. TCRdb passed the public sequencing reads through fastp at Q25 and MiXCR, retaining productive beta sequences. Rows are unified per CDR3 protein, each entry keeping the most common DNA and genes. This sample comprises over 600,000 distinct CDR3 sequences, 15% to 20% of them detected only once. 0.75% to 0.95% of the sample is in the top ten clones. Sequencing was performed on naive CD8+ T cells from blood, with Jurkat cell RNA spiked in. Taken with the paper, the label for cell subset or site translates to: FACS-sorted CD8+CD4-CCR7+CD45RA+ naive T cells. These receptor sequences come from a human donor in good health. Some libraries in this study had Jurkat cell RNA spiked in.

The V call is TRBV4-3, the J call TRBJ2-1, with D perhaps assigned TRBD1 or TRBD2 (5 bases each). This CDR3 has 15 residues. Trimming removed 1 base at V and 4 bases at J, with 11 bases between. Germline-derived CDR1 and CDR2 are LGHNA and YSLEER. The CDR3 DNA sequence: TGCGCCAGCAGCCAAGGGGGGACGATGTACAATGAGCAGTTCTTC. It codes for CASSQGGTMYNEQFF.

V is TRBV12-3 or TRBV12-4 and J is TRBJ2-7, with D possibly TRBD1 on 5 matching bases. This CDR3 is built from 14 residues. The V gene lost 5 bases and the J gene lost 3 bases, with 14 bases spanning the gap. DNA for the CDR3: TGTGCCAGCAGTCTCTTGACAGAACTCTACGAGCAGTACTTC. Residues: CASSLLTELYEQYF.

This clonotype was detected a few times. V usage is TRBV7-9 and J usage is TRBJ2-7, with D perhaps matching TRBD1 (6 bases). Trimming cost V 1 base and J 2 bases, with 12 bases left between them. This CDR3 contains 15 residues. The germline gives CDR1 SEHNR, CDR2 FQNEAQ (reference sequence). The CDR3 DNA sequence: TGTGCCAGCAGCTTAGAGCACAGGGCCACCTACGAGCAGTACTTC. Its protein product is CASSLEHRATYEQYF.

The table lists this clonotype with many counts. The V call is TRBV2, the J call TRBJ1-5; 10 nucleotides match TRBD1. This CDR3 spans 15 amino acids. Looked up from germline, CDR1 is SNHLY and CDR2 is FYNNEI. V gave up 5 bases and J gave up 6 bases; unmatched junction bases: 7. The CDR3 sequence is CASSSVTGGGQPQHF. CDR3 bases: TGTGCCAGCAGTTCCGTGACAGGGGGCGGTCAGCCCCAGCATTTT. Supplemented by reference TRBV2 and TRBJ1-5, the full variable domain reads EPEVTQTPSHQVTQMGQEVILRCVPISNHLYFYWYRQILGQKVEFLVSFYNNEISEKSEIFDDQFSVERPDGSNFTLKIRSTKLEDSAMYFCASSSVTGGGQPQHFGDGTRLSIL.

This clonotype was found a few times. CDR3 in amino acids: CASSINGRIYEQYF. Written as DNA, the CDR3 is TGTGCCAGTAGTATCAACGGCCGTATCTACGAGCAGTACTTC. V gene TRBV19 combines with J gene TRBJ2-7; D unresolved. CDR3 length: 14 residues. CDR1 and CDR2 (germline): LNHDA, SQIVND (reference sequence). The V end lost 3 bases, the J end lost 3 bases, and 12 bases lay between the germline ends.

This chain connects TRBV15 to TRBJ2-7, with 8 bases that match TRBD1. V lost 5 bases, J lost 3 bases, and 3 bases stayed unmatched. The CDR3 extends over 13 amino acids. Germline loops: CDR1 LNHNV, CDR2 YYDKDF (reference sequence). The CDR3 loop reads CATSAGGGYEQYF. CDR3 in DNA: TGTGCCACCAGCGCAGGGGGCGGCTACGAGCAGTACTTC.

In its sample, this clonotype was seen many times. V gene TRBV19 combines with J gene TRBJ2-4; no clear D. V was trimmed by 7 bases and J by 1 base, leaving 17 bases between them. CDR3 length equals 16 residues. Germline assignment: CDR1 LNHDA and CDR2 SQIVND (reference sequence). Here the CDR3 reads CASTPSVGRAKNIQYF. In nucleotides, the CDR3 is TGTGCCAGTACCCCATCGGTCGGTAGGGCCAAAAACATTCAGTACTTC. Using reference TRBV19 and TRBJ2-4 for the parts outside the CDR3, the full variable domain is DGGITQSPKYLFRKEGQNVTLSCEQNLNHDAMYWYRQDPGQGLRLIYYSQIVNDFQKGDIAEGYSVSREKKESFPLTVTSAQKNPTAFYLCASTPSVGRAKNIQYFGAGTRLSVL.

This clonotype was seen ten or more times. V and J are TRBV7-9 and TRBJ2-3; 10 bases are a match to TRBD1. Germline CDR1 SEHNR, CDR2 FQNEAQ (reference sequence). The CDR3 length is 17 residues. The J segment lost 2 bases and the V segment lost 5 bases, leaving 10 bases of the junction unmatched. In DNA, the CDR3 is TGTGCCAGCAGCCCCCGGACAGGGGGGAAATCCACAGATACGCAGTATTTT. Its translation is CASSPRTGGKSTDTQYF.

Notes on this clonotype: This clone may be a read error of a much larger clone one base away. The chain uses TRBV7-9 and TRBJ2-7; weak D call: TRBD1 (6 bases). The germline V gene has CDR1 SEHNR and CDR2 FQNEAQ (reference sequence). V lost 5 bases and J lost 12, with 17 bases in between. The CDR3 totals 12 residues. Here the CDR3 reads CASSQGLTGRYF. The CDR3 DNA follows: TGTGCCAGCAGCCAAGGCCTGACAGGACGGTACTTC.

This clonotype was seen once. This may stem from a read error, because a much larger clone lies one nucleotide away. J is TRBJ2-7 and V is TRBV7-9; D is uncertain. Germline values: CDR1 SEHNR, CDR2 FQNEAQ (reference sequence). This CDR3 contains 13 residues. With 5 bases removed from V and 3 bases from J, the gap between germline ends came to 11 bases. This chain's CDR3 is CASSHPLGYEQYF. CDR3 nucleotides: TGTGCCAGCAGCCATCCATTGGGCTACGAGCAGTACTTC.

J is TRBJ2-7 and V is TRBV9, with D unresolved. Germline CDR1 reads SGDLS; CDR2 reads YYNGEE. V was pared by 3 bases and J by 4 bases, with 11 bases between. This CDR3 is built from 13 residues. CDR3: CASSATRSYEQYF. Here the CDR3 DNA reads TGTGCCAGCAGCGCGACAAGGAGTTACGAGCAGTACTTC.

In its sample, this clonotype was seen many times. V and J are TRBV12-3 or TRBV12-4 and TRBJ2-3; 7 bases match TRBD1. Trimming removed 8 bases from V and 2 bases from J; junction bases left unmatched: 10. The CDR3 covers 15 residues. This CDR3 reads CASGTDRAFTDTQYF. The CDR3 DNA reads as TGTGCCAGCGGTACTGACAGGGCGTTCACAGATACGCAGTATTTT.

Worth noting for this clonotype: Because it lacks the conserved phenylalanine or tryptophan at the end, this CDR3 is likely a read error. The genes are TRBV7-6 and TRBJ2-4, with D unresolved. The V gene's germline CDR1 is SGHVS and CDR2 FNYEAQ. V lost 2 bases and J 8 bases, leaving 10 bases between the germline ends. This CDR3 spans 13 amino acids. CDR3 in amino acids: CASSLKRFDIQYS. The CDR3 region has the DNA TGTGCCAGCAGCTTAAAGCGCTTTGACATTCAGTACTCC.

This clonotype was detected many times. The rearrangement links TRBV6-2 or TRBV6-3 to TRBJ1-5, with D maybe TRBD1 (5 bases). There are 15 residues in the CDR3. Germline CDR1 reads MNHEY; CDR2 reads SVGEGT. The chain's CDR3 is CATGAGPWGNQPQHF. The DNA for the CDR3 is TGTGCTACCGGGGCCGGCCCTTGGGGCAATCAGCCCCAGCATTTT.

This clonotype has more than one count but fewer than ten. The CDR3 loop is CASREGRSNQPQHF. CDR3 nucleotides: TGTGCCAGTAGGGAGGGACGGAGCAATCAGCCCCAGCATTTT. The chain combines TRBV19 with TRBJ1-5; possibly TRBD1 for D (5 bases). V lost 6 bases to trimming and J lost 1 base, with 10 bases between them. The germline V gene encodes CDR1 LNHDA and CDR2 SQIVND (reference sequence). The CDR3 runs 14 residues.

This clonotype was recorded at least ten times. The chain employs TRBV7-9 and TRBJ1-1; 7 bases line up with TRBD1. This CDR3 has 15 amino acids. The germline gives CDR1 SEHNR, CDR2 FQNEAQ (reference sequence). V gave up 3 bases and J gave up 8 bases; unmatched junction bases: 12. This chain's CDR3 is CASSLTGQTALEAFF. CDR3 bases: TGTGCCAGCAGCTTGACAGGGCAAACGGCTCTGGAAGCTTTCTTT.

The chain couples TRBV24-1 to TRBJ2-7; the D is unclear. Per the germline V gene, CDR1 is KGHDR and CDR2 is SFDVKD. The ends were cut back, 3 bases at V and 3 bases at J, with 14 bases in the middle. The CDR3 runs 15 residues. The CDR3 loop reads CATSDTRAPLYEQYF. The CDR3, as DNA: TGTGCCACCAGTGATACCCGGGCCCCTCTCTACGAGCAGTACTTC.

Concerning this clonotype: One junction end disagrees with the germline gene, perhaps due to a read error. The rearrangement uses TRBV7-2 and TRBJ2-3; perhaps TRBD2 as D (6 bases). Looked up from germline, CDR1 is SGHTA and CDR2 is FQGNSA. The CDR3 is 19 residues long. As DNA, the CDR3 is TGCGCCAGCAGCTTGGGACTCGATCCCAGGCCCCCTAGCACAGATGCGCAGTATTTT. This sequence encodes CASSLGLDPRPPSTDAQYF.

As to this clonotype: This may be a read error, as it is one base from a much larger clone. The rearrangement joins TRBV7-9 to TRBJ2-5, with D tentatively TRBD1 (6 bases). Germline V gene data show CDR1 as SEHNR and CDR2 as FQNEAQ (reference sequence). The CDR3 is 16 amino acids. This chain's CDR3 is CASSFWGRRAEEAQYF. The CDR3 DNA reads TGTGCCAGCAGCTTTTGGGGGCGACGAGCCGAAGAGGCCCAGTACTTC.